The 14 T cell receptor beta chains below were found in one sample sequenced in a study of OX40 agonist ivuxolimab in advanced cancers. Libraries were prepared by immunoSEQ multiplex PCR; TCRdb keeps only in-frame clonotypes and omits some of them. The sample consists of tens of thousands of clones, over 75% of them appearing once. Sample: CD4+ or CD8+ T cells sorted from blood, taken in a trial of the OX40 agonist ivuxolimab. The receptors come from an adult with an advanced solid tumor such as melanoma, head and neck, liver or kidney cancer.

The CDR3 DNA is TGTGCCAGCAGCTTGGGCTCCCTAATTAACTCTGGGGCCAACGTCCTGACTTTC. Protein: CASSLGSLINSGANVLTF. V usage is TRBV5-4 and J usage is TRBJ2-6; no definite D call. The germline CDR1 and CDR2 sequences are SGHNT and YYREEE (reference sequence). Deletions cut 0 bases from V and 0 bases from J, with 13 bases between. The CDR3 has 18 amino acids. Supplemented by reference TRBV5-4 and TRBJ2-6, the full variable domain reads ETGVTQSPTHLIKTRGQQVTLRCSSQSGHNTVSWYQQALGQGPQFIFQYYREEENGRGNFPPRFSGLQFPNYSSELNVNALELDDSALYLCASSLGSLINSGANVLTFGAGSRLTVL.

V is TRBV19 and J is TRBJ2-7; a possible D gene is TRBD1 (5 bases). Trimming pared 4 bases from V and 3 bases from J, leaving 13 bases between. Germline CDR1 LNHDA, CDR2 SQIVND (reference sequence). The CDR3 extends over 14 amino acids. The CDR3 loop is CASSRQGDDYEQYF. In DNA, the CDR3 is TGTGCCAGTAGTAGGCAGGGTGACGACTACGAGCAGTACTTC.

This chain joins TRBV2 and TRBJ2-7; 9 nucleotides line up with TRBD1. The CDR3 sequence is 15 residues long. Germline values: CDR1 SNHLY, CDR2 FYNNEI. V gave up 5 bases and J gave up 1 base; unmatched junction bases: 6. CDR3 bases: TGTGCCAGCAGTCCTACAGGGGGCTATTCCTACGAGCAGTACTTC. Translated: CASSPTGGYSYEQYF.

J is TRBJ1-4 and V is TRBV13; 7 bases line up with TRBD1. Unmatched junction bases numbered 13, after V lost 5 bases and J lost 10 bases. The CDR3 length is 15 residues. CDR1 and CDR2 from the germline V gene are PRHDT and FYEKMQ (reference sequence). CDR3 amino acids: CASSPGQERWRKLFF. In nucleotides, the CDR3 is TGTGCCAGCAGCCCCGGACAGGAAAGGTGGAGAAAACTGTTTTTT.

This clone was detected only once. J is TRBJ2-5 and V is TRBV9, with D possibly matching TRBD1 (5 bases). V lost 4 bases, J lost 5 bases, and 12 bases lay in between. This CDR3 comprises 13 residues. CDR1 and CDR2 (germline): SGDLS, YYNGEE. This CDR3 is CASSQGVDETQYF. CDR3 in DNA: TGTGCCAGCAGCCAAGGGGTCGACGAGACCCAGTACTTC. The full variable domain, rest sourced from reference TRBV9 and TRBJ2-5, is DSGVTQTPKHLITATGQRVTLRCSPRSGDLSVYWYQQSLDQGLQFLIQYYNGEERAKGNILERFSAQQFPDLHSELNLSSLELGDSALYFCASSQGVDETQYFGPGTRLLVL.

This chain connects TRBV14 to TRBJ2-3; D is possibly TRBD2 (5 bases). The CDR3 consists of 13 residues. V was shortened by 3 bases and J by 3 bases, with 7 bases between the two germline ends. Germline V CDR1 and CDR2: SGHDN, FVKESK. The CDR3 bases are TGTGCCAGCAGCCAGGCGGGTACAGATACGCAGTATTTT. Amino acids: CASSQAGTDTQYF.

Only one count was recorded for this clone. V and J are TRBV7-9 and TRBJ2-7; D is uncertain. The V end lost 5 bases, the J end lost 5 bases, and 13 bases lay between the germline ends. This CDR3 has 13 amino acids. Germline loops: CDR1 SEHNR, CDR2 FQNEAQ (reference sequence). The DNA of the CDR3 is TGTGCCAGCAGCGCTAGGGAATTTAACGAGCAGTACTTC. Amino acids: CASSAREFNEQYF.

CDR3 DNA sequence: TGTGCCAGCAGCTTAGGACGTTCCCTCTCTAACTATGGCTACACCTTC. Protein product: CASSLGRSLSNYGYTF. V usage is TRBV7-8 and J usage is TRBJ1-2; D not certain. V was cut by 1 base and J by 0 bases, with 12 bases left in between. Germline V gives CDR1 SGHVS, CDR2 FQNEAQ. The CDR3 covers 16 residues.

V is TRBV2 and J is TRBJ1-2; D possibly corresponds to TRBD1 (5 bases). Between the trimmed V and J ends, which lost 8 bases and 6 bases, there was a span of 7 bases. Germline CDR1 reads SNHLY; CDR2 reads FYNNEI. The CDR3 covers 10 residues. The DNA of the CDR3 is TGTGCCAGCGGGGACGATGGCTACACCTTC. Its protein product is CASGDDGYTF. The entire variable domain, with the rest obtained from reference TRBV2 and TRBJ1-2, is as follows: EPEVTQTPSHQVTQMGQEVILRCVPISNHLYFYWYRQILGQKVEFLVSFYNNEISEKSEIFDDQFSVERPDGSNFTLKIRSTKLEDSAMYFCASGDDGYTFGSGTRLTVV.

The genes are TRBV7-6 and TRBJ2-7; D may be TRBD2 (6 bases). Trimming took 1 base from V and 0 from J, leaving 13 bases between them. The CDR3 extends over 16 amino acids. Germline V gene data show CDR1 as SGHVS and CDR2 as FNYEAQ. CDR3 DNA sequence: TGTGCCAGCAGCTTAGAGTCTAGCGTTTCCTCCTACGAGCAGTACTTC. Translating gives CASSLESSVSSYEQYF.

V and J are TRBV11-1 and TRBJ2-5, with a tentative D call TRBD2 (5 bases). V was clipped by 10 bases and J by 0 bases, with 12 bases between them. There are 13 residues in the CDR3. Germline V gene data show CDR1 as SGHAT and CDR2 as FQDESV (reference sequence). CDR3 nucleotides: TGTGCCACCGAAGCCGGGAACCAAGAGACCCAGTACTTC. Its translation: CATEAGNQETQYF.

The chain recombines TRBV7-9 with TRBJ2-1; D remains ambiguous. Germline CDR1 and CDR2: SEHNR and FQNEAQ (reference sequence). V was pared by 3 bases and J by 7 bases, with 7 bases between. The CDR3 is made up of 12 amino acids. The DNA for the CDR3 is TGTGCCAGCAGCTTCGTAGGGAATGAGCAGTTCTTC. It is translated as CASSFVGNEQFF.

The rearrangement joins TRBV6-5 to TRBJ2-1; 11 nucleotides match TRBD2. V lost 0 bases to trimming and J lost 13 bases; unmatched junction nucleotides: 11. The CDR3 is 16 amino acids. In germline, CDR1 is MNHEY, CDR2 SVGAGI. CDR3 DNA sequence: TGTGCCAGCAGTTACTCAGGGACAATAGCGGGAGGGGACCAGTTCTTC. It translates to CASSYSGTIAGGDQFF.

The chain carries TRBV15 and TRBJ1-1; 8 nucleotides align to TRBD1. This CDR3 spans 12 amino acids. Looked up from germline, CDR1 is LNHNV and CDR2 is YYDKDF (reference sequence). Trimming at V came to 5 bases and at J to 5 bases, leaving 1 base not matched to a gene. The CDR3 protein is CATSQGATEAFF. Here the CDR3 DNA reads TGTGCCACCAGCCAGGGGGCGACTGAAGCTTTCTTT.